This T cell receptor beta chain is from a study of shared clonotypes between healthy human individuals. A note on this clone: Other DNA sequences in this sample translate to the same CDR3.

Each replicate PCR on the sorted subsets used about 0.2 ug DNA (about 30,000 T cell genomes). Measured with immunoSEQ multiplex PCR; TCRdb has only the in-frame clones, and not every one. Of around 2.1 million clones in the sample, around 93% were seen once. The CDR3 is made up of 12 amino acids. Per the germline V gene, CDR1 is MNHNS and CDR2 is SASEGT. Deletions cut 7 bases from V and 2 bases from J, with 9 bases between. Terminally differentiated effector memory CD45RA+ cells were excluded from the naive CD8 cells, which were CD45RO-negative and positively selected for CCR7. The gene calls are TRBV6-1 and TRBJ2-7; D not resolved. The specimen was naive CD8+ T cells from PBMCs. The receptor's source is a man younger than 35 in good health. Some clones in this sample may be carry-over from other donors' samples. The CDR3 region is CASNRGPYEQYF. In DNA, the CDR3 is TGTGCCAGCAACAGAGGTCCCTACGAGCAGTACTTC.